This T cell receptor (beta chain) emerged from a study of T cell repertoires in cytomegalovirus infection. Study summary: Indications of both CMV infection and matching HLA type were provided by public TCR beta signatures.

Germline lookup yields CDR1 SQVTM and CDR2 ANQGSEA. This CDR3 contains 11 residues. V lost 5 bases and J 2 bases, leaving 6 bases between the germline ends. Each CDR3 protein is one row after TCRdb ran MiXCR on the reads. This repertoire shows 250,000 or so distinct CDR3 sequences, 15% to 20% found once; its top ten account for around 43%. The sequencing sample was made of CD8+ T cells from PBMCs. This TCR was sampled from a human donor in good health (CMV status not recorded). Some clones in this sample may be carry-over from other donors' samples. The chain couples TRBV29-1 to TRBJ1-1; no clear D. In DNA, the CDR3 is TGCAGCGTTCCGGACAACACTGAAGCTTTCTTT. Encoded protein: CSVPDNTEAFF. The full variable domain, rest sourced from reference TRBV29-1 and TRBJ1-1, is SAVISQKPSRDICQRGTSLTIQCQVDSQVTMMFWYRQQPGQSLTLIATANQGSEATYESGFVIDKFPISRPNLTFSTLTVSNMSPEDSSIYLCSVPDNTEAFFGQGTRLTVV.